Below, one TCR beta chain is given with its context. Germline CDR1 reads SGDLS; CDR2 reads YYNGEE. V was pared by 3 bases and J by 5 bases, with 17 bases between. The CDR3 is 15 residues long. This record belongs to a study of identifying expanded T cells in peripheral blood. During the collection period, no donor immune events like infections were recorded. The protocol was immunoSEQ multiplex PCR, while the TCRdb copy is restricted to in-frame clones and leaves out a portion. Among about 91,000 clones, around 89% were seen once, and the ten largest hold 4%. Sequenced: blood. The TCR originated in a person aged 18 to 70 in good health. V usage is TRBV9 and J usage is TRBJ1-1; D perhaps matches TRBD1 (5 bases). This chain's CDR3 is CASSAGSLGRTEAFF. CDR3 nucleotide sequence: TGTGCCAGCAGCGCAGGGTCCCTGGGAAGAACTGAAGCTTTCTTT.